The 2 T cell receptor beta chains given below trace back to one sample, sequenced in a study of blood T cell repertoires in COVID-19. The protocol was immunoSEQ multiplex PCR, while the TCRdb copy is restricted to in-frame clones and leaves out a portion. The sample carries about 100,000 clones, approximately 90% recorded once. Sequencing was carried out using peripheral blood. Receptor source: a woman aged 45-65 years with COVID-19, enrolled during active disease.

The V gene is TRBV29-1, the J gene TRBJ1-1; possible D gene TRBD1, 5 bases. CDR1 is SQVTM, CDR2 ANQGSEA, per germline. The CDR3 length is 14 residues. Trimming shortened V by 6 bases and J by 4 bases, and 18 bases separated the two germline ends. The CDR3 nucleotides read TGCAGCGTACAAGCGTCCGGGGGAAGCACTGAAGCTTTCTTT. Translated: CSVQASGGSTEAFF.

V is TRBV28 and J is TRBJ1-1; 10 positions agree with TRBD1. This CDR3 comprises 13 residues. Germline trimming cut 4 bases from V and 7 bases from J; bases unmatched to any gene: 3. Germline loops: CDR1 MDHEN, CDR2 SYDVKM. The CDR3 protein is CASSSGQGGEAFF. In nucleotides, the CDR3 is TGTGCCAGCAGTTCAGGACAGGGGGGTGAAGCTTTCTTT.